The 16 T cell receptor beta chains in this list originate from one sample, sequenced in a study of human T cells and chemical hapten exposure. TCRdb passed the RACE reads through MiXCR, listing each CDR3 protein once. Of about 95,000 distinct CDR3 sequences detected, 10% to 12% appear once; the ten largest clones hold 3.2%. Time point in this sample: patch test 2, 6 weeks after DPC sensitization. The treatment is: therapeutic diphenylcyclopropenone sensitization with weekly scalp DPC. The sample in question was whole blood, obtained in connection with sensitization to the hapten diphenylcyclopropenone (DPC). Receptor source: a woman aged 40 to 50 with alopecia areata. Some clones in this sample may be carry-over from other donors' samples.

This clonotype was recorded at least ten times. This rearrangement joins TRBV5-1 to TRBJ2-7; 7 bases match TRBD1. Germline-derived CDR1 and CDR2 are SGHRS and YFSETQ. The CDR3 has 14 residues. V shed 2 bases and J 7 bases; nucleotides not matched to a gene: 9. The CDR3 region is CASSLGTDLLEQYF. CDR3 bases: TGCGCCAGCAGCTTAGGGACAGACCTCTTGGAGCAGTACTTC.

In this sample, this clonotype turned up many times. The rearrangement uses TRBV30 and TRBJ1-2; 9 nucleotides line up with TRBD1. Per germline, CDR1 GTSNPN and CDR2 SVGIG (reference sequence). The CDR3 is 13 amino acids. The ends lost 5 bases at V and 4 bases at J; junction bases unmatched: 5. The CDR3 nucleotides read TGTGCCTGGGACGACAGGGGGGCCTATGGCTACACCTTC. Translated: CAWDDRGAYGYTF.

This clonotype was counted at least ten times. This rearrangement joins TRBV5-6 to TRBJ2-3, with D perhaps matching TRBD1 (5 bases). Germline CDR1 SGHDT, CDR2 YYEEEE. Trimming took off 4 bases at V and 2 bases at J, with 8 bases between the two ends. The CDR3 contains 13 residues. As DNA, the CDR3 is TGTGCCAGCAGCGAGGACATCACAGATACGCAGTATTTT. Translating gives CASSEDITDTQYF.

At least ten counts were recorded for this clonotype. In DNA form, the CDR3 reads TGTGCCAGCAGTCCACAGGCGGGCTCCTACAATGAGCAGTTCTTC. This encodes CASSPQAGSYNEQFF. This chain links TRBV27 with TRBJ2-1; D may correspond to TRBD1 or TRBD2 (5 bases each). This CDR3 contains 15 residues. The V gene lost 5 bases and the J gene lost 0 bases, with 11 bases spanning the gap. From germline, CDR1 is MNHEY and CDR2 SMNVEV (reference sequence).

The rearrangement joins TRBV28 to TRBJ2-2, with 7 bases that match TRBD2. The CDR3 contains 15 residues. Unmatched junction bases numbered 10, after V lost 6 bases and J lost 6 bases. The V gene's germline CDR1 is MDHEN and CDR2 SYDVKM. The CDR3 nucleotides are TGTGCCAGCAGACTCCCGGGGGGTGGCCCCGGGGAGCTGTTTTTT. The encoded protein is CASRLPGGGPGELFF.

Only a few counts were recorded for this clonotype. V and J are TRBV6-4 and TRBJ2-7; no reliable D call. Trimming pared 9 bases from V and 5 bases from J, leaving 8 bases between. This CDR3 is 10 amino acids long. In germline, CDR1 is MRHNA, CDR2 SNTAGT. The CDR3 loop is CARRSHEQYF. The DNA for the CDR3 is TGTGCCAGGAGATCCCACGAGCAGTACTTC.

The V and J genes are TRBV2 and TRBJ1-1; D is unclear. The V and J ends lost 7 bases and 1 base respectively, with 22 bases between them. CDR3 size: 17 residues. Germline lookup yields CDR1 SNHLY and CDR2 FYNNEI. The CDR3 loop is CASMMGSGFGRNTEAFF. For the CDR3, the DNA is TGTGCCAGCATGATGGGGTCAGGATTCGGCCGGAACACTGAAGCTTTCTTT.

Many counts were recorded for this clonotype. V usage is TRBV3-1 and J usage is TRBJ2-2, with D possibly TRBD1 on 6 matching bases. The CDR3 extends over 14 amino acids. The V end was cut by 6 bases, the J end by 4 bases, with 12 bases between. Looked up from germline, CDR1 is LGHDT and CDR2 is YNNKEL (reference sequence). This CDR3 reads CASRYRDRTGELFF. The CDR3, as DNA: TGTGCCAGCAGGTACAGGGATCGCACCGGGGAGCTGTTTTTT.

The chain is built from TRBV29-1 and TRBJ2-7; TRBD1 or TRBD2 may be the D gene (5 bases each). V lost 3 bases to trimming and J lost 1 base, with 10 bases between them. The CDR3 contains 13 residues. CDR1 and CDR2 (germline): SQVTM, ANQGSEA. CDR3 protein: CSVDRDGSYEQYF. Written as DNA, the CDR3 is TGCAGCGTTGACCGGGACGGTTCCTACGAGCAGTACTTC.

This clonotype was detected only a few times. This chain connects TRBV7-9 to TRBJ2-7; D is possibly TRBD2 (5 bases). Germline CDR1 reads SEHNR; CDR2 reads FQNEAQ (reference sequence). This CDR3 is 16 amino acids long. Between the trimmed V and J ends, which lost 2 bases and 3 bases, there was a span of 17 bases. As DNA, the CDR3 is TGTGCCAGCAGCTTATTATCCCCCCGGGGTGGCTACGAGCAGTACTTC. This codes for CASSLLSPRGGYEQYF.

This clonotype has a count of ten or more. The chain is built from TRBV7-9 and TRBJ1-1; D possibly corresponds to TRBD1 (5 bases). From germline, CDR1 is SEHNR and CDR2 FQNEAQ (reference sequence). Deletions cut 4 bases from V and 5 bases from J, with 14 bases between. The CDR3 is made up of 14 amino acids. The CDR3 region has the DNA TGTGCCAGCAGCTCCCGGGACCGCGAGACTGAAGCTTTCTTT. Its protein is CASSSRDRETEAFF.

The CDR3 DNA reads TGTGCCAGCAGCCAACCGGGGACGGACTATGGCTACACCTTC. It specifies CASSQPGTDYGYTF. This chain joins TRBV3-1 and TRBJ1-2; D possibly corresponds to TRBD1 (5 bases). V dropped 2 bases and J dropped 3 bases, with 10 bases sitting between them. Germline assignment: CDR1 LGHDT and CDR2 YNNKEL (reference sequence). The CDR3 totals 14 residues.

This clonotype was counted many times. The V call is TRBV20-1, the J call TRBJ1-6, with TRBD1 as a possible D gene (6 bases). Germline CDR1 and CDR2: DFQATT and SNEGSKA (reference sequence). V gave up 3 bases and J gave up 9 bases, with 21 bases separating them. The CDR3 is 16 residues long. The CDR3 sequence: CSARGIGGQGSSPLHF. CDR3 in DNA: TGCAGTGCTAGGGGGATTGGTGGGCAGGGGAGTTCACCCCTCCACTTT.

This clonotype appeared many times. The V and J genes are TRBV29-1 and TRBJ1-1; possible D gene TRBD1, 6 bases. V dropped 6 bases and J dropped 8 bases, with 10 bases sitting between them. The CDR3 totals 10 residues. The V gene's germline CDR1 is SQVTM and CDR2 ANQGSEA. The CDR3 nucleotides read TGCAGCGTAACCGGGACAGAAGCTTTCTTT. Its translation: CSVTGTEAFF.

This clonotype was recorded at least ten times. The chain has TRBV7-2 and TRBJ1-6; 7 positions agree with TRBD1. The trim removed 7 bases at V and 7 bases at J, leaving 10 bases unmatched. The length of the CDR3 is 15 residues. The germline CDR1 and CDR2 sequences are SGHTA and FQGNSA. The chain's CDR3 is CASMNPRQGNSPLHF. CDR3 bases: TGTGCCAGCATGAACCCTCGACAGGGAAATTCACCCCTCCACTTT.

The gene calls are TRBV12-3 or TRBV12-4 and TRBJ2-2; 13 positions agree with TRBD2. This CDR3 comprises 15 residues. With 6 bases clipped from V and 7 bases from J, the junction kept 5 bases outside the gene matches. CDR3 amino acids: CASSRLAGGGGELFF. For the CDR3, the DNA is TGTGCCAGCAGCCGACTAGCGGGGGGTGGCGGGGAGCTGTTTTTT.